This paragraph covers one T cell receptor beta chain sequence. Its antigen is unknown. The record has no base qualities; no much larger clone is one base away. The collaborating institutions used their own protocols to collect whole blood in K2EDTA tubes. For TCRbeta analysis, collaborator samples were shipped as frozen whole blood, as isolated PBMCs, or as DNA extracted from either sample type. This sample stems from a study of blood T cell repertoires in COVID-19 (dated by TCRdb to 2020 to 2021). For context, the study as a whole: The collaborator samples originated in the United States, Italy and Spain and spanned the acute and convalescent phases of COVID-19. Nearly every sample came with metadata listing a de-identified subject ID, COVID-19 status, age in years and sex. Where HLA class I and class II types were available, the types were taken from metadata supplied by the sample provider, not from assay-based typing. The material from the prospective study consisted of cDNA or gDNA derived from T cells, B-cell-depleted T cells, or PBMCs. Subjects who had been exposed to COVID-19, were actively infected with it, or had recovered from it provided the deeply sampled blood TCRbeta repertoires that made up the dataset. Samples came from the ongoing ImmuneRACE study (first 160 participants) plus 1,254 subjects from 6 global collaborators. The repertoires were made available in a free public database intended to serve as a resource for research on the immune response to SARS-CoV-2. Overall study results and their limits: How much clinical and demographic metadata was included differed by source and by participant, and the metadata was provided uncurated.

TCRbeta CDR3 regions were amplified from genomic DNA using the immunoSEQ Assay, a bias-controlled multiplex PCR. Per the authors' processing: Nucleated cell counts per sample were estimated from amplification of reference gene primers within the assay. To quantify the absolute abundance of each unique TCRbeta CDR3 rearrangement, sequence reads were collapsed and filtered. For each sample, productive Simpson clonality was calculated by taking the square root of Simpson's diversity index across productive rearrangements. What TCRdb holds here is the immuneACCESS table cut down to in-frame rearrangements. Part of the clones is not present; checked against another copy, under half of the missing clones reflect an unresolved V gene, and the others are unexplained. That table supplies the V and J calls and clone size; D and trimming were determined from the DNA. In this sample the table shows about 90,000 clones, around four fifths of which occur a single time. 10% to 15% of the sample rests with the top ten.

Per the germline V gene, MDHEN is the CDR1 and SYDVKM is the CDR2. Trimming at the junction amounts to 4 bases on V and 0 bases on J, and the germline ends lie 16 bases apart. The CDR3 runs 17 amino acids, cysteine and phenylalanine included. The kept DNA is CDR3 alone, 51 bases in frame from the first base. The sample taken for sequencing was peripheral blood. The origin of this receptor is a woman aged 70-85 years with active or convalescent COVID-19. This chain joins TRBV28 to TRBJ1-5, with a weak D call of TRBD1 (6 bases match). The DNA sequence is given as TGTGCCAGCAGTTCCCTACAGGGAAAAAGTAGCAATCAGCCCCAGCATTTT. This codes for CASSSLQGKSSNQPQHF. The full variable domain, with segments outside the CDR3 supplied by the reference TRBV28 and TRBJ1-5 proteins, appears as DVKVTQSSRYLVKRTGEKVFLECVQDMDHENMFWYRQDPGLGLRLIYFSYDVKMKEKGDIPEGYSVSREKKERFSLILESASTNQTSMYLCASSSLQGKSSNQPQHFGDGTRLSIL.